These 2 T cell receptor beta chains share one sample of origin, sequenced in a study of preoperative IRX-2 immunotherapy in early breast cancer (dated by TCRdb to the late 2010s). The library came from the immunoSEQ multiplex PCR assay. The table comes from immuneACCESS by way of TCRdb, which keeps in-frame sequences with V and J called. Part of the clones is missing from these tables; in studies checked, under half for an unresolved V gene and the rest for unknown reasons. This sample gives fewer than 70,000 clones in total; roughly 95% of them show up just once. Together, the top ten hold 1.5% to 2% of the sample. Explained via the paper, the treatment or condition label denotes: preoperative locoregional IRX-2 cytokine immunotherapy. This sample was taken from a patient treated with IRX-2 immunotherapy. The source is a human donor with breast cancer.

Details on this clone: A junction end diverges from the germline sequence, so it may reflect a read error. The chain employs TRBV4-2 and TRBJ1-1; D might be TRBD1 (6 bases). Germline V gene data show CDR1 as LGHNA and CDR2 as YNFKEQ. CDR3 length: 13 residues. The CDR3 loop reads CASSQTRDTEAFF. DNA for the CDR3: TGTGCCAGCAGCCAAACCCGGGACACAGAAGCTTTCTTT.

This clone occurred a few times. This chain connects TRBV11-2 to TRBJ1-1; TRBD1 aligns across 8 bases. This CDR3 has 15 residues. With 4 bases clipped from V and 1 base from J, the junction kept 5 bases outside the gene matches. Germline assignment: CDR1 SGHAT and CDR2 FQNNGV. DNA for the CDR3: TGTGCCAGCAGCTCTTCCGGACAGGGGAACACTGAAGCTTTCTTT. It is translated as CASSSSGQGNTEAFF.